The clone carrying this TCR beta chain was observed a few times. What it binds is unknown. This record comes from a study of T cells after yellow fever vaccination. Study-wide points: From the bulk population, abundant clonotypes could contaminate and appear within FACS-sorted repertoires. Compared with primary, the secondary response was weaker and peaked at day 5, not 15. Subsequent booster samples again held most clones from primary vaccination (under 98% CD4, 85% to 90% CD8).

TCRdb re-derived calls from the 5' RACE reads in MiXCR, one entry per CDR3 protein. The sample consists of around 550,000 distinct CDR3 sequences, roughly 21% of them appearing once. The CDR3 consists of 14 residues. The germline V and J ends were trimmed by 3 bases and 7 bases, with 14 bases remaining between them. CDR1 is MDHEN, CDR2 SYDVKM, per germline. This specimen was PBMCs, taken 15 days after the yellow fever booster vaccination. The sequence was collected from a man aged 25 to 40 who received the YFV17D yellow fever vaccine. The chain employs TRBV28 and TRBJ2-3; maybe TRBD1 (6 bases). The CDR3 nucleotides read TGTGCCAGCAGTTTTCTGGGGGCAGAAAATACGCAGTATTTT. This encodes CASSFLGAENTQYF. The complete variable domain, with remaining parts taken from reference TRBV28 and TRBJ2-3, reads DVKVTQSSRYLVKRTGEKVFLECVQDMDHENMFWYRQDPGLGLRLIYFSYDVKMKEKGDIPEGYSVSREKKERFSLILESASTNQTSMYLCASSFLGAENTQYFGPGTRLTVL.